The 12 T cell receptor beta chains below all came from one sample that was sequenced in a study of naive and memory T cell subsets (dated by TCRdb to about 2017). Libraries were made using UMI-ligation and nested PCR. The sequencer listed for this sample is Illumina MiSeq. The beta constant-region primer consisted of an equimolar mixture of two oligonucleotides that together covered TRBC1 and TRBC2. Starting from the raw public reads, TCRdb applied fastp trimming at Q25, assembled clones with MiXCR and retained in-frame beta chains. Identical CDR3 protein sequences are pooled into one entry, listed with their most common genes and DNA. The sample includes more than 35,000 distinct CDR3 sequences, with 13% observed a single time. The ten largest clonotypes hold more than 20% of the sample. The sequenced material came from effector memory CD4+ T cells from blood. The cell subset or site label, read with the paper, signifies: effector memory, CD45RA- CD27-. The receptor source for this set is a human donor in good health.

This clonotype occurred a few times. The V gene is TRBV12-3 or TRBV12-4, the J gene TRBJ2-7; 7 bases agree with TRBD2. Trimming at V came to 6 bases and at J to 4 bases, leaving 9 bases not matched to a gene. The CDR3 sequence is 14 residues long. This chain's CDR3 is CASRPSAGAYEQYF. CDR3 DNA: TGTGCCAGCAGACCCTCGGCGGGAGCTTACGAGCAGTACTTC.

The chain links TRBV20-1 to TRBJ2-1; tentatively, D is TRBD2 (6 bases). The CDR3 has 16 residues. Trimming took off 1 base at V and 1 base at J, with 14 bases between the two ends. The germline gives CDR1 DFQATT, CDR2 SNEGSKA (reference sequence). The CDR3 is CSARVTSSHSYNEQFF. The CDR3 DNA sequence: TGCAGTGCTAGAGTTACTAGCTCCCATTCCTACAATGAGCAGTTCTTC.

In this sample, this clonotype turned up a few times. The V and J genes are TRBV7-2 and TRBJ2-3; TRBD2 aligns across 16 bases. The CDR3 length is 19 residues. CDR1 and CDR2 (germline): SGHTA, FQGNSA. V was pared by 5 bases and J by 0 bases, with 8 bases of the junction left unmatched. This CDR3 reads CASSPMGLAGGTSTDTQYF. CDR3 nucleotide sequence: TGTGCCAGCAGCCCAATGGGACTAGCGGGAGGGACTAGCACAGATACGCAGTATTTT.

The chain combines TRBV5-5 with TRBJ2-1; TRBD2 aligns across 16 bases. The length of the CDR3 is 19 residues. CDR1 and CDR2 from the germline V gene are SGHKS and YYEKEE (reference sequence). With 4 bases clipped from V and 0 bases from J, the junction kept 7 bases outside the gene matches. In DNA, the CDR3 is TGTGCCAGCAGCCACCGGGGACTAGCGGGAGGGAGCTCCTACAATGAGCAGTTCTTC. This gives the protein CASSHRGLAGGSSYNEQFF.

Comments on this clonotype: The final CDR3 position lacks the conserved phenylalanine or tryptophan, pointing to a likely read error. The DNA is left out, because the CDR3 cannot be placed on it with certainty; the CDR3 is given as TCRdb lists it. The chain couples TRBV6-6 to TRBJ2-3; TRBD1, the table's D call, was not compared with the DNA. In germline, CDR1 is MNHNY, CDR2 SVGAGI (reference sequence). The CDR3 spans 16 residues, counting both ends. The CDR3 reads CASSYVSGGATDTQEC.

This clonotype has ten or more counts. In DNA form, the CDR3 reads TGCAGTGCTAGCCTGACAGGGTATGGCTACACCTTC. Residues: CSASLTGYGYTF. V is TRBV20-1 and J is TRBJ1-2; TRBD1 aligns across 7 bases. Germline V lookup: CDR1 DFQATT, CDR2 SNEGSKA (reference sequence). V shed 3 bases and J 5 bases; nucleotides not matched to a gene: 3. This CDR3 is 12 amino acids long.

The chain has TRBV20-1 and TRBJ2-6; D is unresolved. This CDR3 region has 13 residues. The ends were cut back, 6 bases at V and 2 bases at J, with 8 bases in the middle. Germline CDR1 reads DFQATT; CDR2 reads SNEGSKA (reference sequence). As DNA, the CDR3 is TGCAGTGCCCGGAAGGCTGGGGCCAACGTCCTGACTTTC. The encoded protein is CSARKAGANVLTF.

This clonotype was observed a few times. J is TRBJ2-5 and V is TRBV5-1; no firm D call. The germline CDR1 and CDR2 sequences are SGHRS and YFSETQ. The CDR3 is 13 residues long. V gave up 0 bases and J gave up 5 bases, with 8 bases separating them. CDR3 region: CASSLARPETQYF. The CDR3 DNA sequence: TGCGCCAGCAGCTTGGCGAGGCCGGAGACCCAGTACTTC.

The chain uses TRBV20-1 and TRBJ2-7; D remains ambiguous. Per the germline V gene, CDR1 is DFQATT and CDR2 is SNEGSKA (reference sequence). Trimming cost V 3 bases and J 0 bases, with 9 bases left between them. The CDR3 sequence is 13 residues long. DNA of the CDR3: TGCAGTGCTAGGGAGTGGGGCTCCTACGAGCAGTACTTC. Translation: CSAREWGSYEQYF.

This clonotype came up many times. This chain uses TRBV10-3 with TRBJ2-7; possible D gene TRBD2, 6 bases. Looked up from germline, CDR1 is ENHRY and CDR2 is SYGVKD. There are 16 residues in the CDR3. V dropped 0 bases and J dropped 0 bases, with 12 bases sitting between them. CDR3 residues: CAISESTGGISYEQYF. The CDR3 bases are TGTGCCATCAGTGAGTCGACGGGCGGGATCTCCTACGAGCAGTACTTC.

The table lists this clonotype with a few counts. V is TRBV9 and J is TRBJ2-2; possible D gene TRBD2, 5 bases. The CDR3 is made up of 18 amino acids. V was shortened by 1 base and J by 1 base, with 17 bases between the two germline ends. Germline V gene sequence: CDR1 SGDLS, CDR2 YYNGEE. The CDR3 reads CASSVTGNALQNTGELFF. DNA for the CDR3: TGTGCCAGCAGCGTAACGGGAAACGCACTCCAGAACACCGGGGAGCTGTTTTTT.

This clonotype was seen many times. The gene calls are TRBV5-6 and TRBJ2-1, with 10 nucleotides matching TRBD1. V gave up 1 base and J gave up 9 bases; unmatched junction bases: 7. The CDR3 totals 15 residues. Germline-derived CDR1 and CDR2 are SGHDT and YYEEEE. The CDR3 here is CASSLIIDRGPEQFF. The CDR3 nucleotides read TGTGCCAGCAGCTTGATCATCGACAGGGGGCCTGAGCAGTTCTTC.